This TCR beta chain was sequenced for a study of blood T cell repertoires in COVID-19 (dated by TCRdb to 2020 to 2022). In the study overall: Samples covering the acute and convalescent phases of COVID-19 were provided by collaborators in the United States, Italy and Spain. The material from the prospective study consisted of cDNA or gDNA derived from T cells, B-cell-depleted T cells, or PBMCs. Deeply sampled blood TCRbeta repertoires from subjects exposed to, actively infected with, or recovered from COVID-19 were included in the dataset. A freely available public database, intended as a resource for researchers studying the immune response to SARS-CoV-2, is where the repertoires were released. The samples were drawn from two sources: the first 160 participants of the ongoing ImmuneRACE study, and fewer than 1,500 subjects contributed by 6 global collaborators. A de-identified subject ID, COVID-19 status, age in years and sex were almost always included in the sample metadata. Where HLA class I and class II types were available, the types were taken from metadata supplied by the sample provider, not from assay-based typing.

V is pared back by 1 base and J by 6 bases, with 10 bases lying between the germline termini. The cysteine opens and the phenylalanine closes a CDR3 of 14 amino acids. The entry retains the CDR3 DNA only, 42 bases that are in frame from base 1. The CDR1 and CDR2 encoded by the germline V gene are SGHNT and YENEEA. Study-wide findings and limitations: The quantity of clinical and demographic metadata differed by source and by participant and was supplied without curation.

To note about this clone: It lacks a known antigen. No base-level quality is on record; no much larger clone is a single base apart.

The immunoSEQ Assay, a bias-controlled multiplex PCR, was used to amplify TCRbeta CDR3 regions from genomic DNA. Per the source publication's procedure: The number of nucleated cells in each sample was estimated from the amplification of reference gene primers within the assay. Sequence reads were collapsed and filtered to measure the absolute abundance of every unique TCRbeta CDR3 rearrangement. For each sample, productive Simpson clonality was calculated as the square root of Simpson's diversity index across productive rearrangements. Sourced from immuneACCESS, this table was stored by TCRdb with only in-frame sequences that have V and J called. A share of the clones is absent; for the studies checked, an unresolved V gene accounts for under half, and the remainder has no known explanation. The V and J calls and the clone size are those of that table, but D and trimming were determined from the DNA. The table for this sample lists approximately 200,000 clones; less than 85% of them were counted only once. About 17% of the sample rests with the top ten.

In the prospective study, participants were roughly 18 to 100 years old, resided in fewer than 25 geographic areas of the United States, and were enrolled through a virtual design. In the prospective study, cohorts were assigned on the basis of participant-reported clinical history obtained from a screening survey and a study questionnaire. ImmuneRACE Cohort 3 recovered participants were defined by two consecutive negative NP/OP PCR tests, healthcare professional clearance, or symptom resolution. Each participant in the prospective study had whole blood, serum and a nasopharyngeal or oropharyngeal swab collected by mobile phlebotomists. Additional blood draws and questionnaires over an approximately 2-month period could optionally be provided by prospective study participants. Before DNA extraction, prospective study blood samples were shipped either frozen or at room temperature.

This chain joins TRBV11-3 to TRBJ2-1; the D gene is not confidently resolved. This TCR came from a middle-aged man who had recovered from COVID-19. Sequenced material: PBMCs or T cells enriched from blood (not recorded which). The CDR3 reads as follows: CASSLGGSLNEQFF. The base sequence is TGTGCCAGCAGCTTAGGAGGTTCCCTCAATGAGCAGTTCTTC.